These 26 T cell receptor beta chains were sequenced from one sample in a study of shared clonotypes between healthy human individuals. The naive CD8 subset, CD45RO-negative cells positively selected for CCR7, excluded terminally differentiated effector memory CD45RA+ cells. The protocol was immunoSEQ multiplex PCR, while the TCRdb copy is restricted to in-frame clones and leaves out a portion. The sample lists about 680,000 clones, 90% to 95% seen once, with more than 20% in the top ten. Sequencing was done on a sample of naive CD8+ T cells sorted from blood. These receptors were obtained from a man aged 25-45 years in good health.

The chain links TRBV6-1 to TRBJ2-6, with 10 bases matching TRBD1. CDR1 is MNHNS and CDR2 is SASEGT in the germline V gene. J gave up 2 bases and V 1 base, and 11 bases lay outside the gene matches. The length of the CDR3 is 20 residues. The CDR3 nucleotides read TGTGCCAGCAGTGAAGTACACCGGGACAGGGGCCCGCCTGGGGCCAACGTCCTGACTTTC. Protein sequence: CASSEVHRDRGPPGANVLTF.

V and J are TRBV15 and TRBJ1-1; D is uncertain. V was clipped by 1 base and J by 0 bases, with 9 bases between them. Germline V CDR1 and CDR2: LNHNV, YYDKDF (reference sequence). The CDR3 has 15 amino acids. The CDR3 nucleotides are TGTGCCACCAGCAGAGTCGTGATGGTGAACACTGAAGCTTTCTTT. It yields the protein CATSRVVMVNTEAFF.

The CDR3 DNA reads as TGCAGCGTGGACATCCCTAGCGAAGATACGCAGTATTTT. This sequence encodes CSVDIPSEDTQYF. The chain carries TRBV29-1 and TRBJ2-3; D might be TRBD2 (6 bases). V gave up 6 bases and J gave up 5 bases, with 15 bases separating them. The germline V gene has CDR1 SQVTM and CDR2 ANQGSEA. The CDR3 sequence is 13 residues long.

The chain joins TRBV5-5 to TRBJ2-3, with 7 bases identical to TRBD1. Per the germline V gene, CDR1 is SGHKS and CDR2 is YYEKEE (reference sequence). The V and J ends lost 1 base and 5 bases, in that order; junction bases with no gene match: 4. The CDR3 loop spans 14 amino acids. CDR3 amino acids: CASSLKGAQDTQYF. CDR3 nucleotides: TGTGCCAGCAGCTTGAAGGGGGCGCAAGATACGCAGTATTTT.

The chain links TRBV5-4 to TRBJ2-7, with D unresolved. This CDR3 is 12 amino acids long. Germline values: CDR1 SGHNT, CDR2 YYREEE (reference sequence). V lost 0 bases and J lost 5, with 6 bases in between. DNA of the CDR3: TGTGCCAGCAGCTTGGCCCAAAACGAGCAGTACTTC. Translation: CASSLAQNEQYF. The full variable domain, rest sourced from reference TRBV5-4 and TRBJ2-7, is ETGVTQSPTHLIKTRGQQVTLRCSSQSGHNTVSWYQQALGQGPQFIFQYYREEENGRGNFPPRFSGLQFPNYSSELNVNALELDDSALYLCASSLAQNEQYFGPGTRLTVT.

This sequence joins TRBV19 and TRBJ1-1; TRBD1 matches 7 bases. The V gene's germline CDR1 is LNHDA and CDR2 SQIVND (reference sequence). The V and J ends lost 3 bases and 7 bases, in that order; junction bases with no gene match: 5. There are 13 residues in the CDR3. The DNA for the CDR3 is TGTGCCAGTAGTATTAGAGGGGGCGTTGAAGCTTTCTTT. Translation gives CASSIRGGVEAFF.

The V and J genes are TRBV19 and TRBJ1-1; D unresolved. The CDR3 contains 15 residues. Germline CDR1 and CDR2: LNHDA and SQIVND (reference sequence). Trimming shortened V by 2 bases and J by 1 base, and 11 bases separated the two germline ends. The CDR3 region has the DNA TGTGCCAGTAGTATATACGGTATGTCGAACACTGAAGCTTTCTTT. This encodes CASSIYGMSNTEAFF.

V and J are TRBV10-1 and TRBJ2-1; 14 nucleotides align to TRBD2. J gave up 10 bases and V 6 bases, and 8 bases lay outside the gene matches. CDR1 and CDR2 from the germline V gene are WNHNN and SYGVQD (reference sequence). This CDR3 spans 15 amino acids. The CDR3 sequence is CASSSGTSGSWEQFF. The CDR3 DNA sequence: TGCGCCAGCAGCTCCGGGACTAGCGGGAGCTGGGAGCAGTTCTTC.

V gene TRBV19 combines with J gene TRBJ2-1, with D unclear. This CDR3 spans 11 amino acids. Germline CDR1 is LNHDA and CDR2 is SQIVND (reference sequence). Trimming shortened V by 7 bases and J by 8 bases, and 9 bases separated the two germline ends. CDR3 nucleotides: TGTGCCAGTAATAAGGGCCATGAGCAGTTCTTC. Translation: CASNKGHEQFF.

The J gene is TRBJ2-3, the V gene TRBV21-1; the table's TRBD1 call for D was not verified on the DNA. TRBV21-1 is marked as a pseudogene. CDR3 length: 13 residues. As DNA, the CDR3 is TGTGCCAGCGATTGCTGGCCCACAGATACGCAGTATTTT. This translates into CASDCWPTDTQYF.

A single count supports this clone. The rearrangement joins TRBV30 to TRBJ2-1; D remains ambiguous. The CDR3 sequence is 14 residues long. Per germline, CDR1 GTSNPN and CDR2 SVGIG (reference sequence). V lost 2 bases and J 7 bases, leaving 15 bases between the germline ends. The chain's CDR3 is CAWSLTLPGNEQFF. The CDR3, as DNA: TGTGCCTGGAGTCTAACGCTCCCGGGTAATGAGCAGTTCTTC.

In the case of this clone: One end of the junction varies from germline; a read error may be responsible. The chain uses TRBV7-9 and TRBJ1-4; unclear D gene. Germline V gives CDR1 SEHNR, CDR2 FQNEAQ (reference sequence). CDR3 size: 10 residues. The CDR3 loop reads CASSRNSMIF. The CDR3 region has the DNA TGTGCCAGCAGCCGGAATTCCATGATTTTT.

This clone was detected a few times. The chain is built from TRBV10-1 and TRBJ2-3; 10 nucleotides align to TRBD2. The CDR3 runs 16 residues. The trim removed 6 bases at V and 4 bases at J, leaving 10 bases unmatched. CDR1 is WNHNN, CDR2 SYGVQD, per germline (reference sequence). The CDR3 DNA reads TGCGCCAGCAGGGACAGGGAGCGGGAGGGCCCAGATACGCAGTATTTT. This gives the protein CASRDREREGPDTQYF.

The chain recombines TRBV28 with TRBJ2-1; D not resolved. The CDR3 runs 13 residues. The germline gives CDR1 MDHEN, CDR2 SYDVKM. Trimming took off 6 bases at V and 2 bases at J, with 8 bases between the two ends. CDR3 nucleotides: TGTGCCAGCAGCGACGGGCCCTACAATGAGCAGTTCTTC. Translated, it gives CASSDGPYNEQFF.

V gene TRBV6-4 combines with J gene TRBJ2-2; weak D call: TRBD1 (5 bases). The V end lost 5 bases, the J end lost 6 bases, and 10 bases lay between the germline ends. This CDR3 spans 13 amino acids. Germline values: CDR1 MRHNA, CDR2 SNTAGT. CDR3 in amino acids: CASSPQGPGELFF. CDR3 DNA: TGTGCCAGCAGTCCCCAGGGCCCCGGGGAGCTGTTTTTT.

V and J are TRBV11-3 and TRBJ2-2; D not certain. V gave up 4 bases and J gave up 0 bases, with 12 bases separating them. Germline V lookup: CDR1 SGHNT, CDR2 YENEEA. The CDR3 is 16 amino acids. The CDR3 loop reads CASSSNRDTNTGELFF. The DNA for the CDR3 is TGTGCCAGCAGCTCCAATAGGGATACGAACACCGGGGAGCTGTTTTTT.

The chain is built from TRBV5-6 and TRBJ2-7, with D tentatively TRBD1 (6 bases). V lost 3 bases, J lost 4 bases, and 14 bases lay in between. Germline V gene sequence: CDR1 SGHDT, CDR2 YYEEEE. The CDR3 has 14 residues. The DNA for the CDR3 is TGTGCCAGCAGCTATCGGACAGTTTTATACGAGCAGTACTTC. This sequence encodes CASSYRTVLYEQYF. Full variable domain (missing parts from reference TRBV5-6 and TRBJ2-7): DAGVTQSPTHLIKTRGQQVTLRCSPKSGHDTVSWYQQALGQGPQFIFQYYEEEERQRGNFPDRFSGHQFPNYSSELNVNALLLGDSALYLCASSYRTVLYEQYFGPGTRLTVT.

J is TRBJ2-7 and V is TRBV4-3; D uncertain. Trimming removed 0 bases at V and 7 bases at J, with 10 bases between. Germline loops: CDR1 LGHNA, CDR2 YSLEER. CDR3 length: 13 residues. This CDR3 is CASSQDPAVEQYF. In DNA, the CDR3 is TGCGCCAGCAGCCAAGATCCGGCGGTTGAGCAGTACTTC.

The V call is TRBV2, the J call TRBJ2-5; 10 bases map to TRBD1. Germline V gene lookup returns CDR1 SNHLY and CDR2 FYNNEI. After removal of 4 bases from V and 1 base from J, the junction contained 6 bases not matched to a gene. The length of the CDR3 is 16 residues. The CDR3 sequence: CASSGGGQGTQETQYF. In DNA, the CDR3 is TGTGCCAGCAGTGGAGGGGGACAGGGGACCCAAGAGACCCAGTACTTC.

The chain carries TRBV28 and TRBJ2-3; the D is unclear. Trimming pared 3 bases from V and 5 bases from J, leaving 6 bases between. The CDR3 is 12 residues long. Germline V CDR1 and CDR2: MDHEN, SYDVKM. In DNA form, the CDR3 reads TGTGCCAGCAGTTTGCCGGAAGATACGCAGTATTTT. Amino acids: CASSLPEDTQYF.

This clone was picked up one time. This rearrangement joins TRBV7-9 to TRBJ2-3, with 11 bases lining up with TRBD1. V dropped 3 bases and J dropped 5; count of bases not matched to a gene: 16. Germline CDR1 reads SEHNR; CDR2 reads FQNEAQ (reference sequence). The CDR3 totals 19 residues. The CDR3: CASSFPAMGPGQGVDTQYF. The CDR3 nucleotides read TGTGCCAGCAGCTTCCCCGCTATGGGACCGGGACAGGGGGTAGATACGCAGTATTTT.

The rearrangement uses TRBV14 and TRBJ2-7; 9 positions match TRBD2. With 0 bases clipped from V and 0 bases from J, the junction kept 12 bases outside the gene matches. Germline V gene sequence: CDR1 SGHDN, CDR2 FVKESK. CDR3 length: 19 residues. Here the CDR3 reads CASSQDLAGERAGSYEQYF. DNA for the CDR3: TGTGCCAGCAGCCAAGATTTAGCGGGAGAGAGGGCAGGCTCCTACGAGCAGTACTTC.

The rearrangement links TRBV7-9 to TRBJ2-1, with TRBD2 matching 7 bases. The CDR3 has 16 residues. Germline V CDR1 and CDR2: SEHNR, FQNEAQ (reference sequence). J was trimmed by 9 bases and V by 1 base; bases with no gene match: 12. CDR3 in DNA: TGTGCCAGCAGCTTAGAAGGCGGGAGTGGTGGTTCTGAGCAGTTCTTC. As protein: CASSLEGGSGGSEQFF.

The V gene is TRBV5-4, the J gene TRBJ2-1, with D hard to call. Per the germline V gene, CDR1 is SGHNT and CDR2 is YYREEE (reference sequence). Trimming cost V 0 bases and J 0 bases, with 4 bases left between them. The CDR3 runs to 14 residues. The chain's CDR3 is CASSLGNSYNEQFF. In DNA, the CDR3 is TGTGCCAGCAGCTTGGGTAACTCCTACAATGAGCAGTTCTTC.

This chain connects TRBV4-3 to TRBJ1-4; possibly TRBD1 for D (5 bases). V was trimmed by 7 bases and J by 7 bases, leaving 19 bases between them. Per the germline V gene, CDR1 is LGHNA and CDR2 is YSLEER. This CDR3 region has 15 residues. The CDR3 reads CASTRSGGGGEKLFF. The CDR3 DNA reads TGCGCCAGCACCCGATCGGGCGGGGGGGGTGAAAAACTGTTTTTT.

The chain combines TRBV6-6 with TRBJ1-5; possible D gene TRBD1, 5 bases. Germline V gene lookup returns CDR1 MNHNY and CDR2 SVGAGI (reference sequence). This CDR3 has 14 amino acids. V lost 4 bases and J lost 5, with 12 bases in between. The CDR3 is CASSSVGTHQPQHF. As DNA, the CDR3 is TGTGCCAGCAGTTCTGTCGGGACCCATCAGCCCCAGCATTTT.